This TCR beta chain was sequenced in a study of blood T cell repertoires in COVID-19 (dated by TCRdb to 2019 to 2021). About the investigation overall: The collaborator samples originated in the United States, Italy and Spain and spanned the acute and convalescent phases of COVID-19. The prospective study material was composed of cDNA or gDNA derived from T cells, B-cell-depleted T cells, or PBMCs. The dataset comprised deeply sampled blood TCRbeta repertoires from subjects exposed to, actively infected with, or recovered from COVID-19. The repertoires were made available in a free public database intended to serve as a resource for research on the immune response to SARS-CoV-2. The samples were drawn from the first 160 participants of the ongoing ImmuneRACE study and from 1,200 or so subjects provided by 6 global collaborators. A de-identified subject ID, COVID-19 status, age in years and sex were almost always included in the sample metadata. HLA class I and class II types, where available, came from metadata supplied by the sample provider rather than from assay-based typing. What the work shows at the level of the full study, not this receptor alone: Clinical and demographic metadata were provided uncurated, with the amount varying by source and participant.

TCRbeta CDR3 regions were amplified from genomic DNA using the immunoSEQ Assay, a bias-controlled multiplex PCR. Processing in the source paper ran as follows. Nucleated cell counts per sample were estimated from amplification of reference gene primers within the assay. Sequence reads were collapsed and filtered to measure the absolute abundance of every unique TCRbeta CDR3 rearrangement. For each sample, productive Simpson clonality was calculated as the square root of Simpson's diversity index across productive rearrangements. The source is immuneACCESS, and TCRdb retained only in-frame sequences with V and J called. Part of the clones is not carried over; for the studies checked, unresolved V genes explain less than half of this, and the remainder is unexplained. That table gives V, J and clone size, and the DNA gave D and trimming. The sample contains about 69,000 clones, approximately 84% of them found a single time. The biggest ten clones account for about 15% of the sample.

Remarks on this clone: Its target antigen remains unknown. Nothing much larger sits one base from this clone, and base qualities are not available.

The cysteine opens and the phenylalanine closes a CDR3 of 14 amino acids. Of the read, only the CDR3 DNA is kept; its 42 bases are in frame from base 1. Trimming leaves V shorter by 5 bases and J shorter by 3 bases, with the junction holding 6 bases beyond the gene matches. CDR1 and CDR2 were assigned from the germline V gene (reference sequence) as SEHNR and FQNEAQ. One collaborating source in Seattle enrolled patients while the patients were actively infected and followed the patients over time throughout the course of disease. The collaborating institutions used their own protocols to collect whole blood in K2EDTA tubes. For TCRbeta analysis, collaborators shipped samples as frozen whole blood, isolated PBMCs, or DNA extracted from either of those sample types.

The sequence is built from TRBV7-9 and TRBJ2-7; TRBD1 lines up with 8 middle nucleotides. The sequence came from a man aged 35 to 55 with COVID-19, enrolled during active disease. Sequenced input: peripheral blood. The CDR3 protein: CASSLTGDSYEQYF. The nucleotide sequence is given as TGTGCCAGCAGCCTGACAGGGGATAGCTACGAGCAGTACTTC.